This TCR beta chain is from a study of cytomegalovirus exposure and HLA in healthy donors. 13 Jbeta primers and 60 Vbeta primers were used for the PCR. Profiled with immunoSEQ multiplex PCR; TCRdb holds only in-frame clones, not every one. The table has around 150,000 clones, roughly 73% seen once. V was pared by 4 bases and J by 4 bases, with 10 bases between. CDR1 and CDR2 (germline): SGHAT, FQNNGV. The CDR3 consists of 13 residues. J is TRBJ2-5 and V is TRBV11-2; possible D gene TRBD2, 5 bases. This receptor was obtained from a man aged 18 to 30 in good health and CMV-seropositive. The sample was PBMCs. CDR3 sequence reads: CASSSGLVETQYF. Written as DNA, the CDR3 is TGTGCCAGCAGCTCCGGACTCGTAGAGACCCAGTACTTC. The complete variable domain, with remaining parts taken from reference TRBV11-2 and TRBJ2-5, reads EAGVAQSPRYKIIEKRQSVAFWCNPISGHATLYWYQQILGQGPKLLIQFQNNGVVDDSQLPKDRFSAERLKGVDSTLKIQPAKLEDSAVYLCASSSGLVETQYFGPGTRLLVL.